This T cell receptor (beta chain) derives from a study of long-term antiretroviral therapy in people with HIV. The CDR3 sequence is 13 residues long. Germline V lookup: CDR1 SGHRS, CDR2 YFSETQ. V shed 3 bases and J shed 5 bases, with 10 bases lying between them. Only United States sites treated participants with HIV. Runs used v3.0 of the immunoSEQ assay and were done at survey level. Profiled with immunoSEQ multiplex PCR; TCRdb holds only in-frame clones, not every one. The sample includes over 15,000 clones, around 74% of them seen just once. This receptor was obtained from a woman in her forties or fifties with HIV. The chain recombines TRBV5-1 with TRBJ2-3; the D is unclear. Material: unsorted PBMCs, obtained about 2.5 years before starting antiretroviral therapy. CDR3 protein: CASSYQLLDTQYF. CDR3 DNA: TGCGCCAGCAGCTATCAACTTCTAGATACGCAGTATTTT.